What follows are 17 T cell receptor beta chains derived from one specimen sequenced in a study of T cell clonotyping in hematopoietic cell transplantation. Time point described: recipient sample about 28 days before transplant, after cytoreduction. Libraries were prepared by immunoSEQ multiplex PCR; TCRdb keeps only in-frame clonotypes and omits some of them. The sample has some 18,000 clones; roughly 82% are singletons. Sequenced material: peripheral blood mononuclear cells, taken before stem cell transplant. These receptors all stem from a man aged 50-59 years with acute myeloid leukemia. Some clones in this sample may be carry-over from other donors' samples.

The chain combines TRBV5-6 with TRBJ1-2; TRBD1 matches 7 bases. Germline values: CDR1 SGHDT, CDR2 YYEEEE. V gave up 2 bases and J gave up 6 bases; unmatched junction bases: 7. This CDR3 is built from 14 residues. The CDR3 DNA reads TGTGCCAGCAGCTTCCAGGGGGTGATGGATGGCTACACCTTC. This codes for CASSFQGVMDGYTF.

The V gene is TRBV4-3, the J gene TRBJ1-4; D remains unclear. The CDR3 is 15 residues long. V dropped 0 bases and J dropped 8 bases, with 13 bases sitting between them. CDR1 and CDR2 (germline): LGHNA, YSLEER. CDR3 in amino acids: CASSQEFGFREKLFF. The CDR3 nucleotides are TGCGCCAGCAGCCAAGAGTTCGGGTTTAGGGAAAAACTGTTTTTT.

As for this clone: Other DNA sequences in the same sample also yield this CDR3. The V call is TRBV27, the J call TRBJ2-3, with D perhaps matching TRBD1 (6 bases). V was trimmed by 6 bases and J by 0 bases, leaving 10 bases between them. The CDR3 covers 14 residues. Per germline, CDR1 MNHEY and CDR2 SMNVEV (reference sequence). The CDR3 DNA sequence: TGTGCCAGCAGCCTGACAGGAAGCACAGATACGCAGTATTTT. The encoded protein is CASSLTGSTDTQYF.

The gene calls are TRBV5-1 and TRBJ2-1; 12 bases align to TRBD2. The CDR3 sequence is 16 residues long. The V gene's germline CDR1 is SGHRS and CDR2 YFSETQ. V shed 0 bases, J shed 7 bases, and the junction held 5 bases outside the gene matches. In DNA, the CDR3 is TGCGCCAGCAGCTTGGCCGTAGGACTAGCGGGGAATGAGCAGTTCTTC. Translated, it gives CASSLAVGLAGNEQFF.

A single count supports this clone. The sample holds other DNA sequences that translate to the same CDR3. The V call is TRBV11-2, the J call TRBJ2-7; D might be TRBD2 (5 bases). The CDR3 consists of 15 residues. In germline, CDR1 is SGHAT, CDR2 FQNNGV. Trimming pared 4 bases from V and 1 base from J, leaving 14 bases between. The CDR3 nucleotides read TGTGCCAGCAGCTCCGGGAACTACCCATCCTACGAGCAGTACTTC. This sequence encodes CASSSGNYPSYEQYF.

The chain uses TRBV4-3 and TRBJ2-6, with D possibly TRBD1 on 6 matching bases. The CDR3 is 15 amino acids. Germline CDR1 reads LGHNA; CDR2 reads YSLEER. Trimming took 4 bases from V and 12 from J, leaving 19 bases between them. In DNA form, the CDR3 reads TGCGCCAGCAGCCCCCTCTCCGGCAGGGGCTCCGTCCTGACTTTC. As protein: CASSPLSGRGSVLTF.

The chain employs TRBV20-1 and TRBJ2-7; D is tentatively TRBD1 or TRBD2 (5 bases each). Germline CDR1 reads DFQATT; CDR2 reads SNEGSKA (reference sequence). Trimming left V 5 bases short and J 7 bases short, with 12 bases between. The CDR3 sequence is 11 residues long. CDR3 nucleotide sequence: TGCAGTGCTCAACGTGGGACGGAGCAGTACTTC. Its translation is CSAQRGTEQYF.

In its sample, this clone was seen a few times. V gene TRBV11-2 combines with J gene TRBJ1-2; D might be TRBD1 (5 bases). The germline V gene encodes CDR1 SGHAT and CDR2 FQNNGV. The CDR3 runs 15 residues. Between the trimmed V and J ends, which lost 0 bases and 4 bases, there was a span of 12 bases. CDR3 sequence reads: CASSLDRGLGYGYTF. The CDR3 DNA reads as TGTGCCAGCAGCTTAGATAGGGGATTAGGCTATGGCTACACCTTC. The full variable domain, its missing parts supplied by reference TRBV11-2 and TRBJ1-2, is EAGVAQSPRYKIIEKRQSVAFWCNPISGHATLYWYQQILGQGPKLLIQFQNNGVVDDSQLPKDRFSAERLKGVDSTLKIQPAKLEDSAVYLCASSLDRGLGYGYTFGSGTRLTVV.

The V and J genes are TRBV5-1 and TRBJ2-5, with 9 bases matching TRBD1. This CDR3 region has 14 residues. CDR1 is SGHRS, CDR2 YFSETQ, per germline. The trim removed 4 bases at V and 2 bases at J, leaving 3 bases unmatched. The CDR3, as DNA: TGCGCCAGCAGCCCAGGGACAGGGCAAGAGACCCAGTACTTC. Protein product: CASSPGTGQETQYF.

The V call is TRBV27, the J call TRBJ1-1; D unclear. CDR1 and CDR2 from the germline V gene are MNHEY and SMNVEV (reference sequence). The V end was cut by 3 bases, the J end by 5 bases, with 10 bases between. The length of the CDR3 is 13 residues. The CDR3 spells CASSFGPRTEAFF. CDR3 coding DNA: TGTGCCAGCAGTTTCGGCCCGCGGACTGAAGCTTTCTTT.

DNA of the CDR3: TGTGCCATCAGGAGGGACAGGGGGCCCAGCGAGCAGTACTTC. This encodes CAIRRDRGPSEQYF. This rearrangement joins TRBV10-3 to TRBJ2-7, with 12 bases lining up with TRBD1. Per germline, CDR1 ENHRY and CDR2 SYGVKD. V lost 6 bases, J lost 6 bases, and 6 bases stayed unmatched. The CDR3 extends over 14 amino acids.

The CDR3 spells CASSLGGSSSYEQYF. As DNA, the CDR3 is TGTGCCAGCAGTTTAGGAGGTTCCAGCTCCTACGAGCAGTACTTC. The J gene is TRBJ2-7, the V gene TRBV28; TRBD2 might be the D (5 bases). The CDR3 contains 15 residues. Germline V gene sequence: CDR1 MDHEN, CDR2 SYDVKM. The V end lost 2 bases, the J end lost 0 bases, and 11 bases lay between the germline ends.

The chain joins TRBV7-8 to TRBJ2-1; 10 positions match TRBD2. This CDR3 is built from 17 residues. The V and J ends lost 5 bases and 2 bases, in that order; junction bases with no gene match: 9. Germline-derived CDR1 and CDR2 are SGHVS and FQNEAQ. The CDR3 DNA sequence: TGTGCCAGCAGCACACTTCTTAGCGGGGGGACCTACAATGAGCAGTTCTTC. Translating gives CASSTLLSGGTYNEQFF.

This clone showed up just once. The chain couples TRBV5-4 to TRBJ2-3, with no clear D. The CDR3 totals 15 residues. Germline values: CDR1 SGHNT, CDR2 YYREEE (reference sequence). V was shortened by 3 bases and J by 0 bases, with 11 bases between the two germline ends. This CDR3 is CASSSGYYSTDTQYF. The CDR3, as DNA: TGTGCCAGCAGCTCAGGCTACTACAGCACAGATACGCAGTATTTT.

The V gene is TRBV6-6, the J gene TRBJ2-7; 7 bases align to TRBD1. Germline V gene data show CDR1 as MNHNY and CDR2 as SVGAGI (reference sequence). The CDR3 totals 15 residues. The V and J ends lost 4 bases and 3 bases, in that order; junction bases with no gene match: 9. Here the CDR3 reads CASSSQDRVLYEQYF. The CDR3 bases are TGTGCCAGCAGTTCCCAAGACAGGGTTCTCTACGAGCAGTACTTC.

Written as DNA, the CDR3 is TGTGCCAGCAGCTACGGGACCCAGAGGAATCAGCCCCAGCATTTT. Amino acid sequence: CASSYGTQRNQPQHF. J is TRBJ1-5 and V is TRBV7-2, with D possibly TRBD1 on 5 matching bases. V gave up 4 bases and J gave up 4 bases, with 14 bases separating them. This CDR3 contains 15 residues. From germline, CDR1 is SGHTA and CDR2 FQGNSA.

The genes are TRBV2 and TRBJ1-6; D remains ambiguous. The CDR3 runs to 17 residues. Germline lookup yields CDR1 SNHLY and CDR2 FYNNEI. Trimming pared 1 base from V and 1 base from J, leaving 11 bases between. As DNA, the CDR3 is TGTGCCAGCAGTGAAGAGGTAGTAGGATCCTATAATTCACCCCTCCACTTT. Its translation: CASSEEVVGSYNSPLHF. Variable domain in full (rest from reference TRBV2 and TRBJ1-6): EPEVTQTPSHQVTQMGQEVILRCVPISNHLYFYWYRQILGQKVEFLVSFYNNEISEKSEIFDDQFSVERPDGSNFTLKIRSTKLEDSAMYFCASSEEVVGSYNSPLHFGNGTRLTVT.